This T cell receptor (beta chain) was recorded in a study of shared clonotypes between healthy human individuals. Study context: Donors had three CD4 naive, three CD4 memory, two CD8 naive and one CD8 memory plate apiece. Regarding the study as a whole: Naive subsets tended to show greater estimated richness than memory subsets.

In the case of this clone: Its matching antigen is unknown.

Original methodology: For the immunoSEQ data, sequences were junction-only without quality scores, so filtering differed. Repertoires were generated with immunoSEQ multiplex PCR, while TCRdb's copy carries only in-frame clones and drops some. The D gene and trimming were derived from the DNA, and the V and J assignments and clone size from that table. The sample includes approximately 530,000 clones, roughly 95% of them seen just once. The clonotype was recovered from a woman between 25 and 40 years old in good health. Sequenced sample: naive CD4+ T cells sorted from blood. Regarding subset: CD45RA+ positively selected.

CDR3 region: CASSSLSGRGLETQYF. The CDR3 nucleotides are TGTGCCAGCAGCTCCCTTAGCGGGAGAGGTCTCGAGACCCAGTACTTC. The chain links TRBV11-2 to TRBJ2-5, with 9 nucleotides matching TRBD2. The CDR3 spans 16 residues. Germline lookup yields CDR1 SGHAT and CDR2 FQNNGV. V gave up 4 bases and J gave up 5 bases; unmatched junction bases: 11.